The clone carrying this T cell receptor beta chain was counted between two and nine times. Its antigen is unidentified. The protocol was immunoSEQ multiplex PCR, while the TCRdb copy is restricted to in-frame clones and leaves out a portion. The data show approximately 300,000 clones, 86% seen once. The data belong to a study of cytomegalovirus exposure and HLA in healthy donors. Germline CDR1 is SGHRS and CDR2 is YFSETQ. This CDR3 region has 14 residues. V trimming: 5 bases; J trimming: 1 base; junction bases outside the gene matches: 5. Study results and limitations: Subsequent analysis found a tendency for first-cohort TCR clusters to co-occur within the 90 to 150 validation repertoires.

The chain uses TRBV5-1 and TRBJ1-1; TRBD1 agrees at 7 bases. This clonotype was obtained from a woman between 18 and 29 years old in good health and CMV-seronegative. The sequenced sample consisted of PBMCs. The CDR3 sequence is CASRQDRANTEAFF. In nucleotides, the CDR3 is TGCGCCAGCAGACAAGACAGGGCGAACACTGAAGCTTTCTTT.